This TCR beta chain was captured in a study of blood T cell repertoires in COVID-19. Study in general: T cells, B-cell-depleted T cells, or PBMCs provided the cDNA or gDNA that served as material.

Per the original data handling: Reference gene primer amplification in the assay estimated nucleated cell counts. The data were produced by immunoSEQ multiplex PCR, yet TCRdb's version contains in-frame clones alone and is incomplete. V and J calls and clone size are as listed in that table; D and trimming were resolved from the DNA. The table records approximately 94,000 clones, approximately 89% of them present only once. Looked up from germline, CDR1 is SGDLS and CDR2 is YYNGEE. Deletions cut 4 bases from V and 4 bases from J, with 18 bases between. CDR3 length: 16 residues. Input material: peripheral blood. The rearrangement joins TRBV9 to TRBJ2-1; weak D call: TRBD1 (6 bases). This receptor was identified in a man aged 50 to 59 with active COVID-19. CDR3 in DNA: TGTGCCAGCAGCTCCCGTTCTCAGGGGCCGTACAATGAGCAGTTCTTC. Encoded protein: CASSSRSQGPYNEQFF. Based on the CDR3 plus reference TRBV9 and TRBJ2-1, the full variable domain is DSGVTQTPKHLITATGQRVTLRCSPRSGDLSVYWYQQSLDQGLQFLIQYYNGEERAKGNILERFSAQQFPDLHSELNLSSLELGDSALYFCASSSRSQGPYNEQFFGPGTRLTVL.